The 30 T cell receptor beta chains below all came from one sample that was sequenced in a study of cytomegalovirus exposure and HLA in healthy donors. The PCR used 60 Vbeta and 13 Jbeta primers. The protocol was immunoSEQ multiplex PCR, while the TCRdb copy is restricted to in-frame clones and leaves out a portion. The sample has 120,000 to 150,000 clones. The sequenced material came from PBMCs. The receptor source for this set is a man in his forties in good health and CMV-seronegative.

The V gene is TRBV10-3, the J gene TRBJ1-5; D is possibly TRBD1 (5 bases). This CDR3 is 13 amino acids long. Germline CDR1 and CDR2: ENHRY and SYGVKD. Trimming left V 11 bases short and J 0 bases short, with 11 bases between. The CDR3 loop reads CAVQAYSNQPQHF. The CDR3 DNA reads as TGTGCCGTACAGGCTTATAGCAATCAGCCCCAGCATTTT.

V is TRBV27 and J is TRBJ2-1; TRBD2 might be the D (6 bases). This CDR3 comprises 14 residues. V lost 4 bases and J lost 4, with 11 bases in between. From germline, CDR1 is MNHEY and CDR2 SMNVEV (reference sequence). CDR3 sequence reads: CASSSSGTYNEQFF. CDR3 DNA sequence: TGTGCCAGCAGTTCATCCGGGACTTACAATGAGCAGTTCTTC.

This sequence joins TRBV6-4 and TRBJ2-1; 8 positions match TRBD2. From germline, CDR1 is MRHNA and CDR2 SNTAGT. V was pared by 0 bases and J by 9 bases, with 4 bases of the junction left unmatched. The CDR3 covers 14 residues. The CDR3 region is CASSDSGGTSEQFF. For the CDR3, the DNA is TGTGCCAGCAGTGACTCGGGAGGGACTAGTGAGCAGTTCTTC.

The J gene is TRBJ1-1, the V gene TRBV29-1, with D tentatively TRBD1 (5 bases). The CDR3 loop spans 13 amino acids. The V end lost 6 bases, the J end lost 0 bases, and 11 bases lay between the germline ends. Germline CDR1 is SQVTM and CDR2 is ANQGSEA. CDR3 sequence: CSVAGTLNTEAFF. Written as DNA, the CDR3 is TGCAGCGTGGCCGGGACTTTGAACACTGAAGCTTTCTTT.

The V call is TRBV5-5, the J call TRBJ1-1, with 8 bases lining up with TRBD1. The J segment lost 4 bases and the V segment lost 4 bases, leaving 12 bases of the junction unmatched. Germline V gene data show CDR1 as SGHKS and CDR2 as YYEKEE (reference sequence). The CDR3 consists of 16 residues. The CDR3 bases are TGTGCCAGCAGCCACCCCGGACAGGGAGTGAGCACTGAAGCTTTCTTT. It codes for CASSHPGQGVSTEAFF.

This chain uses TRBV7-2 with TRBJ1-2; no clear D. Trimming cost V 5 bases and J 4 bases, with 11 bases left between them. CDR3 size: 13 residues. Germline-derived CDR1 and CDR2 are SGHTA and FQGNSA. CDR3 in DNA: TGTGCCAGCAGCCGGGAGAACAGCTATGGCTACACCTTC. It translates to CASSRENSYGYTF.

This sequence joins TRBV5-4 and TRBJ2-5; a weak D match, TRBD1 (6 bases). The germline V gene encodes CDR1 SGHNT and CDR2 YYREEE (reference sequence). The CDR3 extends over 14 amino acids. V lost 0 bases and J 3 bases, leaving 9 bases between the germline ends. In DNA, the CDR3 is TGTGCCAGCAGCTTGGCAGGGGTTAAAGAGACCCAGTACTTC. As protein: CASSLAGVKETQYF.

V is TRBV6-5 and J is TRBJ2-2; TRBD2 matches at 10 bases. Unmatched junction bases numbered 5, after V lost 5 bases and J lost 5 bases. This CDR3 is built from 15 residues. Looked up from germline, CDR1 is MNHEY and CDR2 is SVGAGI. This CDR3 is CASSGTSGVTGELFF. CDR3 sequence (DNA): TGTGCCAGCAGTGGAACTAGCGGGGTAACCGGGGAGCTGTTTTTT.

V and J are TRBV19 and TRBJ2-2; 7 bases agree with TRBD1. Germline trimming cut 4 bases from V and 3 bases from J; bases unmatched to any gene: 8. Germline V gives CDR1 LNHDA, CDR2 SQIVND (reference sequence). This CDR3 comprises 16 residues. For the CDR3, the DNA is TGTGCCAGTAGTACTATGACAGGGAGCGACACCGGGGAGCTGTTTTTT. Translating it yields CASSTMTGSDTGELFF.

The V call is TRBV6-5, the J call TRBJ2-3; D remains ambiguous. The CDR3 covers 11 residues. The V end lost 2 bases, the J end lost 8 bases, and 5 bases lay between the germline ends. The V gene's germline CDR1 is MNHEY and CDR2 SVGAGI. The CDR3, as DNA: TGTGCCAGCAGTTACATGAGTACGCAGTATTTT. Translating it yields CASSYMSTQYF.

The chain is built from TRBV28 and TRBJ1-5; TRBD1 is a possible D gene (6 bases). The V end was cut by 6 bases, the J end by 0 bases, with 9 bases between. This CDR3 is 14 amino acids long. Germline CDR1 is MDHEN and CDR2 is SYDVKM. The CDR3 DNA reads as TGTGCCAGCAGGACAGGAAATAGCAATCAGCCCCAGCATTTT. Translating it yields CASRTGNSNQPQHF.

V usage is TRBV2 and J usage is TRBJ1-2; D is ambiguous. Looked up from germline, CDR1 is SNHLY and CDR2 is FYNNEI. V lost 3 bases and J lost 2, with 7 bases in between. This CDR3 is built from 13 residues. CDR3 sequence reads: CASSDSTNYGYTF. DNA of the CDR3: TGTGCCAGCAGTGATTCCACAAACTATGGCTACACCTTC.

V gene TRBV6-6 combines with J gene TRBJ2-5; D perhaps matches TRBD2 (6 bases). Trimming left V 0 bases short and J 1 base short, with 12 bases between. CDR1 is MNHNY, CDR2 SVGAGI, per germline (reference sequence). The CDR3 extends over 16 amino acids. CDR3: CASSYSGGTLQETQYF. DNA of the CDR3: TGTGCCAGCAGTTACTCAGGAGGGACCCTCCAAGAGACCCAGTACTTC.

This chain uses TRBV4-2 with TRBJ2-7, with 11 bases fitting TRBD2. The junction had 4 bases not matched to a gene; V was cut back by 2 bases and J by 4 bases. The CDR3 covers 15 residues. The germline V gene encodes CDR1 LGHNA and CDR2 YNFKEQ. The CDR3: CASSQFGTSGYEQYF. Here the CDR3 DNA reads TGTGCCAGCAGCCAATTTGGGACTAGCGGTTACGAGCAGTACTTC.

In the case of this clone: At the DNA level, this CDR3 is encoded by other sequences in the same sample as well. The chain has TRBV5-6 and TRBJ1-6, with D possibly TRBD1 on 6 matching bases. Trimming took 1 base from V and 7 from J, leaving 9 bases between them. This CDR3 spans 14 amino acids. The germline gives CDR1 SGHDT, CDR2 YYEEEE. DNA of the CDR3: TGTGCCAGCAGCTTGAGGGGGGGAAATTCACCCCTCCACTTT. It specifies CASSLRGGNSPLHF.

The chain recombines TRBV7-9 with TRBJ2-7, with 8 bases that match TRBD1. Trimming took 7 bases from V and 3 from J; bases not matched to a gene: 5. The length of the CDR3 is 13 residues. The germline V gene has CDR1 SEHNR and CDR2 FQNEAQ (reference sequence). The CDR3 DNA reads TGTGCCAGCACCCCAGGGGGCCGCTACGAGCAGTACTTC. Translation gives CASTPGGRYEQYF.

The CDR3 DNA reads TGTGCCAGCAGCTTAGATGGGCAGTATGACACTGAAGCTTTCTTT. As protein: CASSLDGQYDTEAFF. This chain links TRBV11-2 with TRBJ1-1; D is ambiguous. Looked up from germline, CDR1 is SGHAT and CDR2 is FQNNGV. The V gene lost 0 bases and the J gene lost 3 bases, with 11 bases spanning the gap. The CDR3 spans 15 residues.

The chain joins TRBV6-1 to TRBJ1-1; 7 bases fit TRBD1. Looked up from germline, CDR1 is MNHNS and CDR2 is SASEGT. The CDR3 has 10 amino acids. Losses at the gene ends were 8 bases for V and 8 bases for J; bases not matched to a gene: 2. CDR3 nucleotide sequence: TGTGCCAGCGACAGGGTCGAAGCTTTCTTT. Translating it yields CASDRVEAFF.

This chain joins TRBV27 and TRBJ2-2, with 10 positions matching TRBD1. This CDR3 is 15 amino acids long. Germline loops: CDR1 MNHEY, CDR2 SMNVEV (reference sequence). V lost 5 bases and J lost 7; bases outside the gene matches: 7. The DNA of the CDR3 is TGTGCCAGCAGTCCCGGGACAGGGGCGAACGGGGAGCTGTTTTTT. Amino acids: CASSPGTGANGELFF.

The chain employs TRBV7-2 and TRBJ2-1; D gene uncertain. This CDR3 region has 16 residues. V was clipped by 2 bases and J by 0 bases, with 11 bases between them. Germline assignment: CDR1 SGHTA and CDR2 FQGNSA. The CDR3 bases are TGTGCCAGCAGCTTAACGTATCGGGTCTCCTACAATGAGCAGTTCTTC. This gives the protein CASSLTYRVSYNEQFF. Complete variable domain (other parts from reference TRBV7-2 and TRBJ2-1): GAGVSQSPSNKVTEKGKDVELRCDPISGHTALYWYRQSLGQGLEFLIYFQGNSAPDKSGLPSDRFSAERTGGSVSTLTIQRTQQEDSAVYLCASSLTYRVSYNEQFFGPGTRLTVL.

The genes are TRBV5-1 and TRBJ1-3; D is perhaps TRBD1 (5 bases). The length of the CDR3 is 17 residues. CDR1 is SGHRS and CDR2 is YFSETQ in the germline V gene. The germline V and J ends were trimmed by 4 bases and 4 bases, with 21 bases remaining between them. Written as DNA, the CDR3 is TGCGCCAGCAGCCCCCACTTTTATGACAGTCGAGGAAACACCATATATTTT. Its protein product is CASSPHFYDSRGNTIYF.

The rearrangement links TRBV6-1 to TRBJ1-2, with 7 bases matching TRBD1. Germline loops: CDR1 MNHNS, CDR2 SASEGT. V was pared by 9 bases and J by 4 bases, with 8 bases of the junction left unmatched. The CDR3 has 13 amino acids. This chain's CDR3 is CASGRQGPYGYTF. CDR3 DNA sequence: TGTGCCAGTGGCCGACAGGGCCCCTATGGCTACACCTTC.

J is TRBJ2-7 and V is TRBV10-3; 8 bases align to TRBD1. Germline CDR1 is ENHRY and CDR2 is SYGVKD. This CDR3 comprises 13 residues. V was pared by 7 bases and J by 7 bases, with 9 bases of the junction left unmatched. The CDR3 bases are TGTGCCATCAAAAGGGGACAGGTATCGGAGCAGTACTTC. Encoded protein: CAIKRGQVSEQYF.

The rearrangement links TRBV7-2 to TRBJ1-1, with D unclear. The germline gives CDR1 SGHTA, CDR2 FQGNSA. This CDR3 contains 17 residues. Trimming took off 5 bases at V and 0 bases at J, with 19 bases between the two ends. CDR3 nucleotide sequence: TGTGCCAGCAGCCACCGGGATACAGATCCGATGAACACTGAAGCTTTCTTT. Translating it yields CASSHRDTDPMNTEAFF.

J is TRBJ1-5 and V is TRBV5-1; D uncertain. The CDR3 covers 13 residues. CDR1 is SGHRS, CDR2 YFSETQ, per germline. The germline V and J ends were trimmed by 0 bases and 3 bases, with 4 bases remaining between them. The CDR3 is CASSLAVNQPQHF. CDR3 coding DNA: TGCGCCAGCAGCTTGGCGGTCAATCAGCCCCAGCATTTT.

CDR3 nucleotides: TGTGCCAGCAGCTACCCCCCCCGCGGACAGGGGATAGAGACCCAGTACTTC. Amino acids: CASSYPPRGQGIETQYF. The rearrangement uses TRBV7-9 and TRBJ2-5, with 9 positions matching TRBD1. From germline, CDR1 is SEHNR and CDR2 FQNEAQ (reference sequence). Trimming at V came to 4 bases and at J to 4 bases, leaving 13 bases not matched to a gene. This CDR3 comprises 17 residues.

J is TRBJ1-2 and V is TRBV5-1; 12 nucleotides agree with TRBD1. The CDR3 runs to 16 residues. J gave up 5 bases and V 4 bases, and 9 bases lay outside the gene matches. Germline V gene lookup returns CDR1 SGHRS and CDR2 YFSETQ. CDR3 in amino acids: CASSKTPGQGAYGYTF. In DNA, the CDR3 is TGCGCCAGCAGCAAAACCCCGGGACAGGGGGCGTATGGCTACACCTTC.

The CDR3, as DNA: TGTGCCAGCAGCTTAGAGGCGGGGGCTGACAATGAGCAGTTCTTC. Protein: CASSLEAGADNEQFF. This chain joins TRBV7-7 and TRBJ2-1; maybe TRBD2 (7 bases). V lost 1 base and J lost 5, with 12 bases in between. Germline V gene sequence: CDR1 SSHAT, CDR2 FNYEAQ (reference sequence). This CDR3 spans 15 amino acids. The whole variable domain, remainder taken from reference TRBV7-7 and TRBJ2-1, is GAGVSQSPRYKVTKRGQDVTLRCDPISSHATLYWYQQALGQGPEFLTYFNYEAQPDKSGLPSDRFSAERPEGSISTLTIQRTEQRDSAMYRCASSLEAGADNEQFFGPGTRLTVL.

V and J are TRBV7-9 and TRBJ1-2; D is possibly TRBD1 (5 bases). The CDR3 loop spans 16 amino acids. Germline CDR1 reads SEHNR; CDR2 reads FQNEAQ (reference sequence). Trimming took off 4 bases at V and 7 bases at J, with 22 bases between the two ends. The CDR3 region has the DNA TGTGCCAGCAGCTCCACGATAAACAATAACAGGTTTGGCTACACCTTC. Protein product: CASSSTINNNRFGYTF.

This chain connects TRBV5-8 to TRBJ2-3; 7 nucleotides agree with TRBD2. This CDR3 region has 16 residues. The V gene's germline CDR1 is SGHTS and CDR2 YDEGEE. The J segment lost 4 bases and the V segment lost 1 base, leaving 9 bases of the junction unmatched. CDR3 residues: CASSLTRLAVADTQYF. CDR3 DNA sequence: TGTGCCAGCAGCTTGACAAGACTAGCAGTAGCAGATACGCAGTATTTT.